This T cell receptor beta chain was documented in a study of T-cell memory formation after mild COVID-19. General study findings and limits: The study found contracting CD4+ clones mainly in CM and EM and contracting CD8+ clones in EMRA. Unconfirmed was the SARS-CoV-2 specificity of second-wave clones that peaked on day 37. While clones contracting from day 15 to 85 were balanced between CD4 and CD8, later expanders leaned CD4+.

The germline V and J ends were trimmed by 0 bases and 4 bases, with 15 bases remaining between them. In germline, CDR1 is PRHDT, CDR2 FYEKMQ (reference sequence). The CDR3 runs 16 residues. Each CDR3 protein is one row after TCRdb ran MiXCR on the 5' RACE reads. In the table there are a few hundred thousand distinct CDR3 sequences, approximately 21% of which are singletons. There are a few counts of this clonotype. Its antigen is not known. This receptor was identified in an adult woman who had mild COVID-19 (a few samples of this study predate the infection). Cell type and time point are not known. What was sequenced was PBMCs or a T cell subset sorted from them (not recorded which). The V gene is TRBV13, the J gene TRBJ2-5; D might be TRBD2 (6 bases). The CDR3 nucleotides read TGTGCCAGCAGCTTAGGCATAGCGGAGGCAGGAGAGACCCAGTACTTC. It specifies CASSLGIAEAGETQYF.